This entry describes one TCR beta chain. Its antigen is unknown. A much larger clonotype is one base distant, so this may be a read error. Germline V gene data show CDR1 as DFQATT and CDR2 as SNEGSKA (reference sequence). The CDR3 runs to 16 residues. Trimming pared 5 bases from V and 0 bases from J, leaving 20 bases between. The sample originates from a study of T-cell reconstitution after alpha-beta-depleted transplantation in children. The study's findings and limits: Where some patients showed high TCRbeta diversity at day 60, it came from recipient T cells and thymic progenitors that had survived.

It was with unique molecular identifiers that the TCRbeta library was prepared. TCRdb passed the PCR reads through MiXCR, listing each CDR3 protein once. This table holds roughly 180,000 distinct CDR3 sequences, 11% found once. The rearrangement uses TRBV20-1 and TRBJ2-7, with D possibly matching TRBD1 (6 bases). Sequencing used PBMCs, obtained before TCRalphabeta/CD19-depleted stem cell transplant. The TCR was taken from a boy aged 2-15 years with acute myeloid leukemia, due to receive a stem cell transplant. The CDR3 DNA is TGCAGTGCTGGCTGGACAGAGGGTATGAGCTCCTACGAGCAGTACTTC. Translating gives CSAGWTEGMSSYEQYF.